This T cell receptor (beta chain) was identified in a study of T cell responses to AZD1222 COVID-19 vaccine. Study in general: Second doses at about 4 or about 12 weeks were pooled. General study findings and limits: Clonal diversity was possibly underestimated, and the donors were mostly white British, with more females.

In regard to this clone: What it binds is not known.

Using immunoSEQ multiplex PCR, the repertoire was profiled, and TCRdb retains in-frame clones only, with some absent. This sample has 90,000 to 100,000 clones; approximately 88% occur once, and the top ten carry roughly 2.7%. The CDR3 runs to 15 residues. V was pared by 4 bases and J by 4 bases, with 4 bases of the junction left unmatched. The germline gives CDR1 MNHEY, CDR2 SVGAGI. Material: peripheral blood, obtained on day 0 of AZD1222 vaccination. The receptor was isolated from an adult in good health. This rearrangement joins TRBV6-5 to TRBJ2-3; TRBD2 matches at 11 bases. This CDR3 reads CASSLAGGSADTQYF. In DNA, the CDR3 is TGTGCCAGCAGTTTAGCGGGAGGGTCGGCAGATACGCAGTATTTT.